The entry that follows covers one T cell receptor (beta chain) sequence. Its antigen is as yet unknown. This record belongs to a study of T cell repertoires in cytomegalovirus infection. At the level of the study: Public TCR beta signatures marked donors with CMV infection and the matching HLA.

General study results and limits: Of the TCR beta families, the public ones yielded a cumulative frequency that identified carriers of CMV plus the relevant HLA. CMV-specific HLA-C-restricted TCR beta clonotypes dominated the ex vivo response.

Germline values: CDR1 LNHNV, CDR2 YYDKDF (reference sequence). V trimming: 1 base; J trimming: 3 bases; junction bases outside the gene matches: 4. CDR3 length: 15 amino acids. Using its own MiXCR run on the reads, TCRdb lists one record per CDR3 protein. Of just under 500,000 distinct CDR3 sequences in the sample, 30% to 40% were seen once. The clonotype was recovered from a human donor in good health (CMV status not recorded). Some clones in this sample may be carry-over from other donors' samples. The specimen was cultured PBMCs, collected from culture after CMV antigen stimulation. This chain joins TRBV15 and TRBJ2-5, with 8 nucleotides matching TRBD1. CDR3 sequence: CATSRAGQGKETQYF. The DNA for the CDR3 is TGTGCCACCAGCAGAGCCGGACAGGGAAAAGAGACCCAGTACTTC.